The following is a T cell receptor beta chain sequence with its context. This clonotype was seen more than once but under ten times. Its specific antigen is unknown. No clone much larger than this one lies a single base away; base qualities are absent. The TCR beta CDR3 regions were amplified from RNA transcripts. A first-round RT-PCR of the TCR CDR3 used the HTBI primer set with the Qiagen OneStep RT-PCR kit. Libraries were constructed in a second round of multiplex PCR, after which size selection and purification were carried out. Sequencing of the libraries was done on an Illumina HiSeq2000 using paired-end 100 bp reads. In the original analysis: Raw data were processed with SOAPnuke, discarding reads with adapters, uncalled bases, mean Phred below 15, or no exact constant-primer or identifier match. High-quality paired reads were merged using COPE v1.2.5, and each unique nucleotide sequence was defined as a clonotype. Clonotypes were aligned to IMGT TRBV, TRBD and TRBJ reference segments using MiTCR v1.1. Analysis was restricted to V-J combinations with a frequency above 0.0001, which covered roughly 99% of repertoires. The TCS score was defined as F50 (clonal expansion) divided by E x V (chaos), with BLOSUM62-based TCRdist calculated between CDR3 peptides within each V-J. Welch's t-statistics and random forest reduced roughly 500 V-J features to about 13, which were used in a naive Bayes classifier (R e1071). Using fastp at Q25 and MiXCR, TCRdb reprocessed the public reads and kept productive beta chains. Under each unique CDR3 protein, matching rows form one entry showing the most common genes and DNA. The V and J calls and clone size are TCRdb's, not the authors'. This sample is represented by over 300,000 distinct CDR3 sequences; roughly 13% of them were singletons. The ten largest make up about 10% of the sample.

The sample comes from a study of T cells in Graves' hyperthyroidism and ophthalmopathy (dated by TCRdb to about 2019). Context from the whole study: Peripheral blood was collected at initial diagnosis, before any treatment. To identify distinguishing TCR V-J signatures, a discovery cohort of 100 or so patients was used, comprising 43 with Graves' ophthalmopathy and under 60 with stable Graves' hyperthyroidism. Prospective prediction of ophthalmopathy was tested in an independent validation cohort of approximately 19 hyperthyroidism patients and around 16 patients who later progressed to ophthalmopathy. The 95 to 100 discovery patients were randomly divided into training and test sets at a 7:3 ratio. In addition, the study compared T-cell repertoires in thyroid tissue and in blood from roughly 6 Graves' hyperthyroidism patients. After blood sampling, hyperthyroidism patients were treated with methimazole at a starting dose of 30 mg daily, and ophthalmopathy patients were treated with high-dose intravenous methylprednisolone. The paper reports TCR Vbeta CDR3 sequencing of approximately 140 peripheral blood samples: 40 or so ophthalmopathy, fewer than 80 hyperthyroidism and roughly 17 progressor patients.

V is pared back by 4 bases and J by 0 bases, with 14 bases lying between the germline termini. Per the germline V gene, SGHRS is the CDR1 and YFSETQ is the CDR2. Taken from cysteine to phenylalanine, the CDR3 has 16 residues. CDR3 DNA is the only sequence kept; it has 48 bases, read in frame from the first base. Stable Graves' hyperthyroidism was defined as no progression to ophthalmopathy during 18 months of follow-up. The hyperthyroidism patients were between 18 and 65 years old and newly diagnosed, with a disease duration of less than 2 months. Exclusion was applied to patients with uncontrolled infections, other autoimmune diseases, pregnancy or lactation. Clinical symptoms, serum thyroxine and TRAb, thyroid ultrasound, and orbital computed tomography formed the basis for the diagnoses. PBMCs were separated from 7.5 to 10 ml of fresh peripheral blood using Ficoll-Paque density gradient centrifugation. Total RNA was extracted with Trizol reagent, and quality was checked on an Agilent 2100 Bioanalyzer.

The study at large found these results: During validation, the model predicted progression to ophthalmopathy a median of around six months ahead of onset, with around 71% sensitivity and roughly 75% specificity. Most expanded thyroid clonotypes (frequency above 0.001) were also detected in blood, suggesting blood repertoires may reflect thyroid immune responses. Sample size was not statistically predetermined, and blinding of investigators to group allocation was not performed. A model built on a 13 V-J signature distinguished ophthalmopathy from stable hyperthyroidism, reaching 85% to 90% sensitivity and under 84% specificity in cross-validation and 80%/75% in testing.

The sequence was obtained from an older woman with Graves' hyperthyroidism. The receptor chain draws on TRBV5-1 and TRBJ1-3, with the D segment identity uncertain. Sequenced sample: blood. The DNA is as follows: TGCGCCAGCAGCCTGAAAGACCTACACTCTGGAAACACCATATATTTT. Its protein is CASSLKDLHSGNTIYF.